This T cell receptor (beta chain) is drawn from a study of vaccination and CD4 T cells after COVID-19. As for the study in general: The convalescent population consisted of six males and four females, two of whom were of Hispanic ethnicity. Each person enrolled got two BNT162b2 or mRNA-1273 vaccine doses.

One entry per CDR3 protein, called by TCRdb with MiXCR from the PCR reads. The table has tens of thousands of distinct CDR3 sequences, around three fifths seen once; the top ten hold around 1.1%. Before Alpha, Beta and Delta appeared in the US, convalescents tested positive (March–late 2020). This CDR3 contains 14 residues. Trimming shortened V by 5 bases and J by 2 bases, and 12 bases separated the two germline ends. The germline CDR1 and CDR2 sequences are MNHEY and SMNVEV (reference sequence). Study-level findings and limits: Among reactive clones from convalescent patients, a median about 90% appeared only post-vaccination.

This clonotype was counted a few times. The target antigen is unknown. The origin of this receptor is a human donor who had recovered from COVID-19. The source material was CD4+ T cells from blood, sampled before SARS-CoV-2 vaccination. The chain carries TRBV27 and TRBJ2-5, with TRBD1 as a possible D gene (6 bases). DNA of the CDR3: TGTGCCAGCAGTAAGACAAGGGGGCAAGAGACCCAGTACTTC. It translates to CASSKTRGQETQYF.